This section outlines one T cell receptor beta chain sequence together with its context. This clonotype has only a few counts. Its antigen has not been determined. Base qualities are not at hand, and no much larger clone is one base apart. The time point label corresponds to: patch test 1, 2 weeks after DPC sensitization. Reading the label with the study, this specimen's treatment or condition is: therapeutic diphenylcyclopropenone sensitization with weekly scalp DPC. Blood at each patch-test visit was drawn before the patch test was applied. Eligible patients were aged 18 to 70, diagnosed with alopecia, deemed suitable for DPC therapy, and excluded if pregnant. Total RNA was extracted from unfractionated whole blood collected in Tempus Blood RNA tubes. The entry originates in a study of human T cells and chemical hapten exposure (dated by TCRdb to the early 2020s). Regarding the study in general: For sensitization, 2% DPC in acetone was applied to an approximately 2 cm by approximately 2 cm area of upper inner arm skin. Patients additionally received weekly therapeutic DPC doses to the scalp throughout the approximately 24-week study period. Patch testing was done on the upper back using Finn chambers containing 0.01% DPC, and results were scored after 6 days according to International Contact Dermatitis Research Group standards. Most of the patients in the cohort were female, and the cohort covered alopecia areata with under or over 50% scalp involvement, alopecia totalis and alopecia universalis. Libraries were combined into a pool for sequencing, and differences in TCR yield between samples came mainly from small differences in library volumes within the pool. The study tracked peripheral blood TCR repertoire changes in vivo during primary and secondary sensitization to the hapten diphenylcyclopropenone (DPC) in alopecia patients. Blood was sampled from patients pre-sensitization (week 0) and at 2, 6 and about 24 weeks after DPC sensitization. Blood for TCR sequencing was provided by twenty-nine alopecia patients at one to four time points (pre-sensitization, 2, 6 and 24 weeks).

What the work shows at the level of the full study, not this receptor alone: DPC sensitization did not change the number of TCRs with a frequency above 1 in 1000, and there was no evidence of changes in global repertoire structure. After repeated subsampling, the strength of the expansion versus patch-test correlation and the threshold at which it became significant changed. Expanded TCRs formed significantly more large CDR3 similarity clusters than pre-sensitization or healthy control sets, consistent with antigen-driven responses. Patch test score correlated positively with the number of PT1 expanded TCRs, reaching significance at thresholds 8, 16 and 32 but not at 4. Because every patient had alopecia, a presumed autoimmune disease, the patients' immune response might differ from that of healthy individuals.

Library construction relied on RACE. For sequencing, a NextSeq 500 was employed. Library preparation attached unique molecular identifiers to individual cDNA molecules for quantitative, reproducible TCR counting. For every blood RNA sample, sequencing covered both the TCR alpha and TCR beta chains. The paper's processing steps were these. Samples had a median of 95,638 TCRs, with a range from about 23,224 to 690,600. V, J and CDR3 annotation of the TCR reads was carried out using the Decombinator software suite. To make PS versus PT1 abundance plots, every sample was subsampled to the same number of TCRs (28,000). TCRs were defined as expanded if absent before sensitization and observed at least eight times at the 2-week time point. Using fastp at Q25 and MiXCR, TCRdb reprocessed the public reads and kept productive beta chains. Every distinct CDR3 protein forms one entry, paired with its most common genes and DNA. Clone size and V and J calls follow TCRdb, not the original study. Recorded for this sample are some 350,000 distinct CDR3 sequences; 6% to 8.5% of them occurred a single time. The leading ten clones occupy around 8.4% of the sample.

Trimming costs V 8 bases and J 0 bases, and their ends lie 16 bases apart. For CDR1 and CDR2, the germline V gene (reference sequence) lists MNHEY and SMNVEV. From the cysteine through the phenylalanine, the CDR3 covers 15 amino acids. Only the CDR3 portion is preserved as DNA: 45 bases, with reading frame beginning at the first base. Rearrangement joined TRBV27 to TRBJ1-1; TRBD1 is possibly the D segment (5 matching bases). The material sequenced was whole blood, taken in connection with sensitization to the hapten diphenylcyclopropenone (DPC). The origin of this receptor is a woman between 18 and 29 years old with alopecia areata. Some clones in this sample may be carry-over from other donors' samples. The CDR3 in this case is CASRGQGLMNTEAFF. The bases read TGTGCCAGCCGCGGGCAGGGTCTCATGAACACTGAAGCTTTCTTT.